This T cell receptor beta chain appears in the sequencing data of a study of CD8 T cells in ankylosing spondylitis. Findings and limits, study-wide: Made up of about eight highly homologous variants, a TCR beta motif appeared characteristic of ankylosing spondylitis blood. Matched synovial fluid from ankylosing spondylitis patients was reported to be enriched for disease-linked clones.

Germline loops: CDR1 SQVTM, CDR2 ANQGSEA. The CDR3 extends over 14 amino acids. J lost 9 bases, V lost 1 base, and 8 bases had no gene match. This clonotype has a handful of counts. Its antigen remains unknown. Making use of molecular barcodes, quantitative 5'-RACE generated TCR beta libraries. Each CDR3 protein gets one entry after TCRdb re-called the 5' RACE reads with MiXCR. The sample comprises under 850,000 distinct CDR3 sequences, around 20% of which are singletons, and around 19% rests with the top ten. This chain links TRBV29-1 with TRBJ2-1; TRBD2 matches 8 bases. This receptor was identified in a male donor with ankylosing spondylitis. The sample taken for sequencing was blood, either unsorted or a sorted T cell fraction (not recorded which). CDR3 residues: CSVEGAGLAGEQFF. The CDR3 region has the DNA TGCAGCGTTGAAGGGGCTGGACTAGCTGGTGAGCAGTTCTTC.